This TCR beta chain was profiled in a study of identical twins. cDNA molecules carried unique molecular identifiers, and template switching added a universal primer site. TCRdb processed the 5' RACE reads anew with MiXCR; each CDR3 protein has one entry. In the table there are about 890,000 distinct CDR3 sequences, about 12% of which are singletons. The CDR3 has 15 amino acids. V was clipped by 1 base and J by 5 bases, with 11 bases between them. Germline V CDR1 and CDR2: MGHDK, SYGVNS. This clonotype was detected only a few times. This sample was shared with a second study, whose subject was yellow fever vaccine responses in identical twins. According to that study: As reported, the vaccine T cell response of twins seemed partly convergent and partly personalized.

The V call is TRBV25-1, the J call TRBJ2-2; D gene ambiguous. Sequencing input: PBMCs. This receptor was taken from a woman aged 18 to 35 in good health. The CDR3 region has the DNA TGTGCCAGCAGTGAATCCGGCTTGACGACCGGGGAGCTGTTTTTT. This gives the protein CASSESGLTTGELFF.